Presented here are 32 T cell receptor beta chains from one specimen sequenced in a study of cytomegalovirus exposure and HLA in healthy donors. In the PCR, 60 Vbeta and 13 Jbeta primers were used. Profiled with immunoSEQ multiplex PCR; TCRdb holds only in-frame clones, not every one. Counted here are roughly 100,000 clones, more than 75% occurring once; the ten biggest clones make up approximately 10%. Sequencing was done on a sample of PBMCs. These receptors all come from a woman younger than 35 in good health and CMV-seropositive.

The chain uses TRBV27 and TRBJ1-2, with 9 positions matching TRBD1. The CDR3 spans 14 residues. Germline V CDR1 and CDR2: MNHEY, SMNVEV (reference sequence). Trimming removed 2 bases from V and 2 bases from J; junction bases left unmatched: 0. The CDR3 reads CASSLGTGNYGYTF. CDR3 DNA: TGTGCCAGCAGTTTAGGGACAGGGAACTATGGCTACACCTTC.

CDR3 DNA sequence: TGTGCCAGCGGACAGAACACTGAAGCTTTCTTT. Its protein product is CASGQNTEAFF. The chain uses TRBV27 and TRBJ1-1; a possible D gene is TRBD1 (5 bases). This CDR3 has 11 amino acids. Germline V CDR1 and CDR2: MNHEY, SMNVEV (reference sequence). Trimming pared 8 bases from V and 1 base from J, leaving 5 bases between.

This chain joins TRBV5-1 and TRBJ2-3, with D maybe TRBD2 (5 bases). In germline, CDR1 is SGHRS, CDR2 YFSETQ. The CDR3 runs 15 residues. The ends were cut back, 0 bases at V and 0 bases at J, with 8 bases in the middle. The CDR3 spells CASSLGTFSTDTQYF. CDR3 nucleotides: TGCGCCAGCAGCTTGGGGACTTTTAGCACAGATACGCAGTATTTT. The full variable domain, in which reference TRBV5-1 and TRBJ2-3 provide the parts outside the CDR3, is KAGVTQTPRYLIKTRGQQVTLSCSPISGHRSVSWYQQTPGQGLQFLFEYFSETQRNKGNFPGRFSGRQFSNSRSEMNVSTLELGDSALYLCASSLGTFSTDTQYFGPGTRLTVL.

V is TRBV5-1 and J is TRBJ2-3; 9 positions agree with TRBD2. From germline, CDR1 is SGHRS and CDR2 YFSETQ. The V gene end was trimmed by 5 bases and the J gene end by 0 bases; junction bases not matched to a gene: 7. The CDR3 loop spans 16 amino acids. The CDR3 loop is CASSRRGGPSTDTQYF. The CDR3 bases are TGCGCCAGCAGTAGGCGGGGGGGACCTAGCACAGATACGCAGTATTTT. The variable domain in full, with the rest retrieved from reference TRBV5-1 and TRBJ2-3, is KAGVTQTPRYLIKTRGQQVTLSCSPISGHRSVSWYQQTPGQGLQFLFEYFSETQRNKGNFPGRFSGRQFSNSRSEMNVSTLELGDSALYLCASSRRGGPSTDTQYFGPGTRLTVL.

This chain links TRBV4-2 with TRBJ1-3; D remains unclear. Trimming pared 0 bases from V and 3 bases from J, leaving 15 bases between. The CDR3 loop spans 17 amino acids. The germline CDR1 and CDR2 sequences are LGHNA and YNFKEQ. As DNA, the CDR3 is TGTGCCAGCAGCCAAGAGACTCAAGCCGACGTTGGAAACACCATATATTTT. Protein product: CASSQETQADVGNTIYF.

This chain joins TRBV18 and TRBJ2-1; TRBD2 matches at 12 bases. J was trimmed by 1 base and V by 4 bases; bases with no gene match: 26. The CDR3 covers 24 residues. CDR1 is KGHSH, CDR2 LQKENI, per germline. CDR3 region: CASSQSARLAGAPTTRGSYNEQFF. CDR3 DNA sequence: TGTGCCAGCTCACAGAGCGCTAGACTAGCGGGAGCTCCGACGACTAGGGGGTCCTACAATGAGCAGTTCTTC.

This chain links TRBV4-3 with TRBJ2-1; D perhaps matches TRBD2 (5 bases). V lost 0 bases and J lost 12, with 15 bases in between. The germline V gene has CDR1 LGHNA and CDR2 YSLEER. CDR3 length: 14 amino acids. CDR3 loop: CASSQDLYGMWQFF. CDR3 coding DNA: TGCGCCAGCAGCCAAGATCTTTACGGGATGTGGCAGTTCTTC.

Comments on this clone: Germline is not matched at one junction end, which may reflect a read error. The rearrangement uses TRBV7-7 and TRBJ2-5, with 10 bases identical to TRBD2. The CDR3 is made up of 15 amino acids. Germline values: CDR1 SSHAT, CDR2 FNYEAQ (reference sequence). Written as DNA, the CDR3 is TGTGCTAGCAGCTTAGGGACTAGCGCCCAAGAGACCCAGTACTTC. It encodes CASSLGTSAQETQYF.

The chain recombines TRBV14 with TRBJ2-2; no reliable D call. Between the trimmed V and J ends, which lost 3 bases and 0 bases, there was a span of 8 bases. The CDR3 runs to 15 residues. Germline CDR1 is SGHDN and CDR2 is FVKESK. This CDR3 reads CASSHRHTNTGELFF. The CDR3 DNA is TGTGCCAGCAGCCACCGACACACGAACACCGGGGAGCTGTTTTTT.

The genes are TRBV5-5 and TRBJ2-1; weak D call: TRBD2 (7 bases). Trimming removed 3 bases from V and 8 bases from J, with 12 bases in between. The V gene's germline CDR1 is SGHKS and CDR2 YYEKEE (reference sequence). This CDR3 is 13 amino acids long. CDR3 sequence (DNA): TGTGCCAGCAGCTATTTCGGGGGGCATGAGCAGTTCTTC. This sequence encodes CASSYFGGHEQFF.

A single count supports this clone. The chain recombines TRBV27 with TRBJ1-1, with no clear D. Germline CDR1 reads MNHEY; CDR2 reads SMNVEV (reference sequence). V shed 2 bases and J shed 11 bases, with 9 bases lying between them. The CDR3 has 11 amino acids. The CDR3 DNA reads TGTGCCAGCAGTTTACGTGGGGAGGCTTTCTTT. Translating gives CASSLRGEAFF.

V is TRBV7-9 and J is TRBJ1-3, with TRBD1 as a possible D gene (6 bases). The CDR3 runs 17 residues. Trimming pared 5 bases from V and 7 bases from J, leaving 24 bases between. Germline V gene sequence: CDR1 SEHNR, CDR2 FQNEAQ (reference sequence). CDR3: CASSPSGTPGGRNTIYF. In nucleotides, the CDR3 is TGTGCCAGCAGCCCGAGTGGGACACCGGGCGGGAGGAACACCATATATTTT.

J is TRBJ2-7 and V is TRBV7-9; a weak D match, TRBD2 (7 bases). The germline V and J ends were trimmed by 7 bases and 1 base, with 20 bases remaining between them. CDR1 is SEHNR and CDR2 is FQNEAQ in the germline V gene (reference sequence). This CDR3 is built from 16 residues. As DNA, the CDR3 is TGTGCCAGCACCCCTCGGTCGGGGGGCGGGTCCTACGAGCAGTACTTC. Translated: CASTPRSGGGSYEQYF.

CDR3 amino acids: CASSFRQGGPDTQYF. The CDR3 nucleotides read TGTGCCAGCAGCTTCCGACAGGGTGGCCCAGATACGCAGTATTTT. The rearrangement uses TRBV5-5 and TRBJ2-3; 7 bases are a match to TRBD1. With 2 bases clipped from V and 4 bases from J, the junction kept 7 bases outside the gene matches. Germline assignment: CDR1 SGHKS and CDR2 YYEKEE (reference sequence). The length of the CDR3 is 15 residues.

The rearrangement joins TRBV4-1 to TRBJ2-1, with 8 bases that match TRBD2. Germline loops: CDR1 MGHRA, CDR2 YSYEKL. There are 17 residues in the CDR3. V was clipped by 1 base and J by 6 bases; unmatched bases: 11. The chain's CDR3 is CASSQGASGGALNEQFF. The CDR3 DNA follows: TGCGCCAGCAGCCAAGGGGCGTCCGGGGGGGCTCTCAATGAGCAGTTCTTC.

The chain links TRBV27 to TRBJ1-2; tentative D call: TRBD1 (5 bases). Germline loops: CDR1 MNHEY, CDR2 SMNVEV (reference sequence). Trimming stripped 2 bases from V and 5 bases from J, with 12 bases between. This CDR3 is built from 14 residues. CDR3 residues: CASSLLQGGYGYTF. The CDR3 DNA follows: TGTGCCAGCAGTTTACTCCAGGGAGGGTATGGCTACACCTTC.

The rearrangement joins TRBV7-8 to TRBJ2-7, with D maybe TRBD1 (5 bases). Germline V CDR1 and CDR2: SGHVS, FQNEAQ. This CDR3 is built from 12 residues. V shed 2 bases and J shed 3 bases, with 5 bases lying between them. The CDR3 bases are TGTGCCAGCAGCTTACAGGGCTACGAGCAGTACTTC. It codes for CASSLQGYEQYF.

V and J are TRBV5-6 and TRBJ1-1; possibly TRBD1 for D (5 bases). The germline V gene encodes CDR1 SGHDT and CDR2 YYEEEE. This CDR3 has 14 residues. The ends were cut back, 2 bases at V and 6 bases at J, with 14 bases in the middle. CDR3 coding DNA: TGTGCCAGCAGCTTAATAGGGGATCATGCTGAAGCTTTCTTT. Residues: CASSLIGDHAEAFF.

This chain joins TRBV11-2 and TRBJ1-3, with unresolved D. V dropped 5 bases and J dropped 9 bases, with 11 bases sitting between them. CDR1 is SGHAT, CDR2 FQNNGV, per germline. This CDR3 region has 12 residues. Written as DNA, the CDR3 is TGTGCCAGCAGCCGGGATATTATCACCATATATTTT. It specifies CASSRDIITIYF.

The table lists this clone with a few counts. V usage is TRBV6-6 and J usage is TRBJ1-5, with TRBD1 matching over 10 bases. V lost 6 bases to trimming and J lost 3 bases; unmatched junction nucleotides: 8. From germline, CDR1 is MNHNY and CDR2 SVGAGI (reference sequence). CDR3 size: 16 residues. The DNA of the CDR3 is TGTGCCAGCAGACGAGGGACAGGGGTGCTCAATCAGCCCCAGCATTTT. It codes for CASRRGTGVLNQPQHF.

CDR3 coding DNA: TGCGCCAGCAGCTTCGGGACTGCTGCTCAACAGTTCTTC. This translates into CASSFGTAAQQFF. The rearrangement joins TRBV5-1 to TRBJ2-1, with a weak D call TRBD2 (6 bases). Trimming left V 2 bases short and J 13 bases short, with 16 bases between. Germline V CDR1 and CDR2: SGHRS, YFSETQ. CDR3 length equals 13 residues.

The rearrangement joins TRBV19 to TRBJ1-6; D gene ambiguous. CDR3 length: 15 amino acids. With 6 bases removed from V and 0 bases from J, the gap between germline ends came to 9 bases. Germline lookup yields CDR1 LNHDA and CDR2 SQIVND (reference sequence). CDR3 loop: CASRTSGSYNSPLHF. As DNA, the CDR3 is TGTGCCAGTAGAACCTCCGGCTCCTATAATTCACCCCTCCACTTT.

This chain joins TRBV5-6 and TRBJ2-4; D is possibly TRBD1 (6 bases). Germline V gives CDR1 SGHDT, CDR2 YYEEEE. CDR3 length equals 16 residues. V shed 4 bases and J shed 0 bases, with 14 bases lying between them. DNA for the CDR3: TGTGCCAGCAGCGATGACAGGAGGCTAGCCAAAAACATTCAGTACTTC. Translation gives CASSDDRRLAKNIQYF.

V gene TRBV6-5 combines with J gene TRBJ2-1; tentative D call: TRBD2 (5 bases). The ends were cut back, 6 bases at V and 0 bases at J, with 12 bases in the middle. CDR1 and CDR2 from the germline V gene are MNHEY and SVGAGI. CDR3 length: 15 residues. The CDR3: CASSPGVSSYNEQFF. Here the CDR3 DNA reads TGTGCCAGCAGCCCCGGGGTAAGCTCCTACAATGAGCAGTTCTTC.

The rearrangement links TRBV6-6 to TRBJ1-6; TRBD1 matches at 9 bases. Trimming took 2 bases from V and 7 from J; bases not matched to a gene: 3. In germline, CDR1 is MNHNY, CDR2 SVGAGI (reference sequence). The CDR3 consists of 15 residues. CDR3 coding DNA: TGTGCCAGCAGTTACCCGGGGACAGGGAATTCACCCCTCCACTTT. Encoded protein: CASSYPGTGNSPLHF.

J is TRBJ2-5 and V is TRBV5-5; the D is unclear. Germline V gene sequence: CDR1 SGHKS, CDR2 YYEKEE (reference sequence). The V end was cut by 0 bases, the J end by 4 bases, with 13 bases between. The CDR3 has 15 amino acids. The CDR3 DNA sequence: TGTGCCAGCAGCTTGGCGGGTGGTTTTGGAGAGACCCAGTACTTC. Protein product: CASSLAGGFGETQYF.

The chain combines TRBV5-1 with TRBJ2-3, with 10 bases matching TRBD1. Germline V CDR1 and CDR2: SGHRS, YFSETQ. Unmatched junction bases numbered 2, after V lost 7 bases and J lost 3 bases. The CDR3 loop spans 13 amino acids. The CDR3 sequence is CASRQGATDTQYF. CDR3 bases: TGCGCCAGCCGACAGGGGGCAACAGATACGCAGTATTTT. Full variable domain (remainder filled in from reference TRBV5-1 and TRBJ2-3): KAGVTQTPRYLIKTRGQQVTLSCSPISGHRSVSWYQQTPGQGLQFLFEYFSETQRNKGNFPGRFSGRQFSNSRSEMNVSTLELGDSALYLCASRQGATDTQYFGPGTRLTVL.

The chain uses TRBV6-1 and TRBJ1-1; D is perhaps TRBD1 (6 bases). CDR3 length equals 14 residues. The germline CDR1 and CDR2 sequences are MNHNS and SASEGT. V was clipped by 5 bases and J by 2 bases, with 12 bases between them. The CDR3 sequence is CASSKTGLNTEAFF. CDR3 sequence (DNA): TGTGCCAGCAGTAAGACAGGTCTTAACACTGAAGCTTTCTTT.

This clone was seen once. V is TRBV11-2 and J is TRBJ2-1, with TRBD1 matching 8 bases. CDR3 length: 12 amino acids. Germline CDR1 and CDR2: SGHAT and FQNNGV. V was clipped by 4 bases and J by 12 bases; unmatched bases: 5. DNA for the CDR3: TGTGCCAGCAGCTCCGGACAGGGCCTGCAGTTCTTC. This sequence encodes CASSSGQGLQFF.

The rearrangement links TRBV7-2 to TRBJ2-7; D might be TRBD2 (6 bases). Germline-derived CDR1 and CDR2 are SGHTA and FQGNSA. The V and J ends lost 2 bases and 1 base respectively, with 15 bases between them. The CDR3 totals 16 residues. CDR3 nucleotide sequence: TGTGCCAGCAGCTTATGGTCCAGTGGAGGGTCCTACGAGCAGTACTTC. Amino acid sequence: CASSLWSSGGSYEQYF.

This clone has a single count. The rearrangement uses TRBV7-2 and TRBJ2-7; 10 positions agree with TRBD1. From germline, CDR1 is SGHTA and CDR2 FQGNSA. The trim removed 1 base at V and 0 bases at J, leaving 6 bases unmatched. CDR3 size: 17 residues. The CDR3 protein is CASSLGPGQGYSYEQYF. CDR3 in DNA: TGTGCCAGCAGCTTAGGGCCGGGACAGGGGTACTCCTACGAGCAGTACTTC.

The chain couples TRBV5-1 to TRBJ2-1; no clear D. Trimming stripped 2 bases from V and 10 bases from J, with 7 bases between. The length of the CDR3 is 11 residues. From germline, CDR1 is SGHRS and CDR2 YFSETQ. This CDR3 is CASSLRREQFF. In DNA, the CDR3 is TGCGCCAGCAGCTTACGCAGGGAGCAGTTCTTC. Full variable domain (outside the CDR3, taken from reference TRBV5-1 and TRBJ2-1): KAGVTQTPRYLIKTRGQQVTLSCSPISGHRSVSWYQQTPGQGLQFLFEYFSETQRNKGNFPGRFSGRQFSNSRSEMNVSTLELGDSALYLCASSLRREQFFGPGTRLTVL.